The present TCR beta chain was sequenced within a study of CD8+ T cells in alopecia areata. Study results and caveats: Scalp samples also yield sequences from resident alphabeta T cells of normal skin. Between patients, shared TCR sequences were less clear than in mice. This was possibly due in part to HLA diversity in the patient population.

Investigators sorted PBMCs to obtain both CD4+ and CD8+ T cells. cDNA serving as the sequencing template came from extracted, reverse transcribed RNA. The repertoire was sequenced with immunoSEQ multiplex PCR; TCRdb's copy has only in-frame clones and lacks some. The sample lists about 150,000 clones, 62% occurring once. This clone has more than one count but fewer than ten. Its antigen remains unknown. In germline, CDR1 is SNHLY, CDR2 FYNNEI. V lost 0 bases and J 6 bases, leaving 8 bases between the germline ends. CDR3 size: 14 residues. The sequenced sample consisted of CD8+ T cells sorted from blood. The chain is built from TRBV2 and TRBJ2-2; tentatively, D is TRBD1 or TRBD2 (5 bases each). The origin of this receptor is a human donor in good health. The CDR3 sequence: CASSEAVGAGELFF. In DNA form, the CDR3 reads TGTGCCAGCAGTGAAGCGGTGGGGGCCGGGGAGCTGTTTTTT.